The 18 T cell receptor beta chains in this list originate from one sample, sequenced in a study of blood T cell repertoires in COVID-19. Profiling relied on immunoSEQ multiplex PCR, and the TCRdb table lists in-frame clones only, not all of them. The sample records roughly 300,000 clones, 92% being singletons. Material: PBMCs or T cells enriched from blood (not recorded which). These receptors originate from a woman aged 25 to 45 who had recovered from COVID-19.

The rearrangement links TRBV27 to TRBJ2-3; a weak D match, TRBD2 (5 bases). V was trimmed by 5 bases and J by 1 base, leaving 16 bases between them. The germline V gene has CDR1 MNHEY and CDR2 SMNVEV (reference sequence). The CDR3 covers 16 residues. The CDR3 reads CASSEALALGTDTQYF. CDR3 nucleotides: TGTGCCAGCAGTGAAGCGCTAGCCCTGGGCACAGATACGCAGTATTTT.

CDR3 coding DNA: TGTGCCAGCAGTGTAAGCGGGAGGGAGACCCAGTACTTC. Encoded protein: CASSVSGRETQYF. V is TRBV2 and J is TRBJ2-5, with TRBD2 matching 9 bases. Trimming took 4 bases from V and 5 from J; bases not matched to a gene: 2. CDR3 length: 13 residues. Germline values: CDR1 SNHLY, CDR2 FYNNEI.

For the CDR3, the DNA is TGTGCCAGCAGCTTATCACCGAGGGTCTACGAGCAGTACTTC. It encodes CASSLSPRVYEQYF. V gene TRBV7-2 combines with J gene TRBJ2-7; the D gene is possibly TRBD2 (5 bases). Germline CDR1 reads SGHTA; CDR2 reads FQGNSA. The CDR3 length is 14 residues. Trimming left V 2 bases short and J 3 bases short, with 11 bases between.

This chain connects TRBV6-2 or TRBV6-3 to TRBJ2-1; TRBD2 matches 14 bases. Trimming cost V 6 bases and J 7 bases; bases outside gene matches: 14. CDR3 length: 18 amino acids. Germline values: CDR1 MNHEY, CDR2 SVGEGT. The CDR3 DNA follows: TGTGCCAGCAGCTTTTCCGGGACTAGCGGGAGAGGGGATAATGAGCAGTTCTTC. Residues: CASSFSGTSGRGDNEQFF.

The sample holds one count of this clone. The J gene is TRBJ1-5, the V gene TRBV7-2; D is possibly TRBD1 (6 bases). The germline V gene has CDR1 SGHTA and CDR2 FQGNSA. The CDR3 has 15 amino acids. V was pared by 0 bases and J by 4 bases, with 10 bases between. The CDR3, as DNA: TGTGCCAGCAGCTTAGCATTGGACAGAAATCAGCCCCAGCATTTT. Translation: CASSLALDRNQPQHF. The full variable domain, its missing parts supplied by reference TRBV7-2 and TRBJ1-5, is GAGVSQSPSNKVTEKGKDVELRCDPISGHTALYWYRQSLGQGLEFLIYFQGNSAPDKSGLPSDRFSAERTGGSVSTLTIQRTQQEDSAVYLCASSLALDRNQPQHFGDGTRLSIL.

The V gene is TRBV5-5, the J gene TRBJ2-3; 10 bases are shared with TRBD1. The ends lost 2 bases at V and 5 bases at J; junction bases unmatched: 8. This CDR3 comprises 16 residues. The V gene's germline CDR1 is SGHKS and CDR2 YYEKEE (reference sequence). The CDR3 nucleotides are TGTGCCAGCAGCTTACAGGGACAGGGGATAATAGATACGCAGTATTTT. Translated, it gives CASSLQGQGIIDTQYF.

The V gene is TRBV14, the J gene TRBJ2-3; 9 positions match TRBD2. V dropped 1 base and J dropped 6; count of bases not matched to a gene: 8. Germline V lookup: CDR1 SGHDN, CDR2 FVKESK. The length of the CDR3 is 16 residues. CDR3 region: CASSQVGREGPDTQYF. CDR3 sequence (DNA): TGTGCCAGCAGCCAAGTAGGGCGGGAGGGCCCTGATACGCAGTATTTT. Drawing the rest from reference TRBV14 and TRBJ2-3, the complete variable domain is EAGVTQFPSHSVIEKGQTVTLRCDPISGHDNLYWYRRVMGKEIKFLLHFVKESKQDESGMPNNRFLAERTGGTYSTLKVQPAELEDSGVYFCASSQVGREGPDTQYFGPGTRLTVL.

CDR3 in amino acids: CASSLPLAGARETQYF. In DNA form, the CDR3 reads TGTGCCAGCAGTTTACCTCTAGCGGGGGCCAGGGAGACCCAGTACTTC. The chain couples TRBV28 to TRBJ2-5; 10 nucleotides line up with TRBD2. The V and J ends lost 2 bases and 5 bases, in that order; junction bases with no gene match: 8. There are 16 residues in the CDR3. Germline V gives CDR1 MDHEN, CDR2 SYDVKM.

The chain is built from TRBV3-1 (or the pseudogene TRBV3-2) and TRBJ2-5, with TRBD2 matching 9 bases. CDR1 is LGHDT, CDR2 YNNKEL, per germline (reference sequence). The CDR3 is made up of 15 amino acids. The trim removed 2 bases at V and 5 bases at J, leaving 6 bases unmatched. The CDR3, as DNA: TGTGCCAGCAGCCAAATCAGCGGGGGGTGGGAGACCCAGTACTTC. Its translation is CASSQISGGWETQYF.

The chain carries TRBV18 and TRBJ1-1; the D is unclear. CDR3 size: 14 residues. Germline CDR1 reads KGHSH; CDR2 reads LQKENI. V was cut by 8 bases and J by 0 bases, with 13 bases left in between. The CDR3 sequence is CASLSTDLNTEAFF. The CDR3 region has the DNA TGTGCCAGCCTATCGACGGACTTGAACACTGAAGCTTTCTTT.

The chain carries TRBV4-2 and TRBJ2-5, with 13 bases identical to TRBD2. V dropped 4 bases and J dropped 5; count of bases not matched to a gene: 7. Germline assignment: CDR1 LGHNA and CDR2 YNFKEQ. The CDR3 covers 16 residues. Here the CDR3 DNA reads TGTGCCAGCAGCCGACAACTAGCGGGGGGGCTGGAGACCCAGTACTTC. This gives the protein CASSRQLAGGLETQYF.

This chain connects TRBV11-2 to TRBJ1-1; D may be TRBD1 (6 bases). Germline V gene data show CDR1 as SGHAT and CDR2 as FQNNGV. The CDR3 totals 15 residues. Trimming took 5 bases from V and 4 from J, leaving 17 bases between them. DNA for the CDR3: TGTGCCAGCAGCCCCCAACAGGGCTCTGGCACTGAAGCTTTCTTT. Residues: CASSPQQGSGTEAFF.

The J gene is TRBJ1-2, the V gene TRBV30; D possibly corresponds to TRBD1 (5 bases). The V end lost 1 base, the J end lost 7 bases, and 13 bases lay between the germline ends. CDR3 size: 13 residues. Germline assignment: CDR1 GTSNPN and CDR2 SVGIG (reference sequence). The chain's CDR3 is CAWSARFTGGYTF. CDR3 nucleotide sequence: TGTGCCTGGAGTGCTCGATTCACAGGTGGCTACACCTTC.

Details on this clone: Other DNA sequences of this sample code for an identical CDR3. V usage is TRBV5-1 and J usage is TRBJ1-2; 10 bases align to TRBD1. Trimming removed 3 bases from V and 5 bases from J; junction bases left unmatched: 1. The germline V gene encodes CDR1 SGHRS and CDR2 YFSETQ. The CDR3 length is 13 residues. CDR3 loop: CASSWGQGYGYTF. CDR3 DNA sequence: TGCGCCAGCAGCTGGGGACAGGGGTATGGCTACACCTTC.

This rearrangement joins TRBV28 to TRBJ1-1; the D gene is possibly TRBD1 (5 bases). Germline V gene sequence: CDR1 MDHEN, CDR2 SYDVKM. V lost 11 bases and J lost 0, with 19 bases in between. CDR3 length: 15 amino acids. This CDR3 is CAAPSEAGMNTEAFF. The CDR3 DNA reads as TGTGCCGCCCCCTCCGAGGCAGGGATGAACACTGAAGCTTTCTTT.

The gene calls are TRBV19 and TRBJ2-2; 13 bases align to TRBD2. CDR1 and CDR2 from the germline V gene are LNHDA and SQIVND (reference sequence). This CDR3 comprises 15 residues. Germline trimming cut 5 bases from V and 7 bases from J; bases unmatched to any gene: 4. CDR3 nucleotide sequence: TGTGCCAGTAGTCAGGGACTAGCGGGGAACGGGGAGCTGTTTTTT. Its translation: CASSQGLAGNGELFF.

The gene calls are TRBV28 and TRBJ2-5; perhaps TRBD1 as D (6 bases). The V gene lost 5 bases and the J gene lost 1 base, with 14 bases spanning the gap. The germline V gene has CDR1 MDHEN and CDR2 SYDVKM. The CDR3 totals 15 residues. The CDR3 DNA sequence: TGTGCCAGCAGTCCACCGGGACAACTCCAAGAGACCCAGTACTTC. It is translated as CASSPPGQLQETQYF.

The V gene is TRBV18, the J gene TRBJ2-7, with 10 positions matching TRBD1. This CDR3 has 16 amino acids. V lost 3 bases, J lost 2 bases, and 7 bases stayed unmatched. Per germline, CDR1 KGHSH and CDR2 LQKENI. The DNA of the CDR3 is TGTGCCAGCTCACCTAGCACCGGGACAGGGGCCTACGAGCAGTACTTC. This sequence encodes CASSPSTGTGAYEQYF.